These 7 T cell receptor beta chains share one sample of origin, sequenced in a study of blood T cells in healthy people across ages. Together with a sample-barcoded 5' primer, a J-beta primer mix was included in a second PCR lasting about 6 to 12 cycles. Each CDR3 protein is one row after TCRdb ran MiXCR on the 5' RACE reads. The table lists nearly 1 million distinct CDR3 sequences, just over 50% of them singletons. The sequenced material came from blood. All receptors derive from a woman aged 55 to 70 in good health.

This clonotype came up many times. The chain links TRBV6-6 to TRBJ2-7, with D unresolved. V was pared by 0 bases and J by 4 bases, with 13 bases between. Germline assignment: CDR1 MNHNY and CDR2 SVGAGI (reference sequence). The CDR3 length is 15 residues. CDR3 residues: CASSYSSRSSYEQYF. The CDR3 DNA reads TGTGCCAGCAGTTACTCTAGCCGTTCGAGTTACGAGCAGTACTTC.

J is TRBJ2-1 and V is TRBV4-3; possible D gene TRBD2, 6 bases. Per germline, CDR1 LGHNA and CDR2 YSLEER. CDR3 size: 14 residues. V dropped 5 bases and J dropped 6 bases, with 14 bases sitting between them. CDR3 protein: CASSGRRAGNEQFF. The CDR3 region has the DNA TGCGCCAGCAGCGGACGGAGGGCCGGCAATGAGCAGTTCTTC.

Written as DNA, the CDR3 is TGCGCCAGCAGCCAAGAAGGACAGGGAAATTCACCCCTCCACTTT. Amino acids: CASSQEGQGNSPLHF. This chain connects TRBV4-1 to TRBJ1-6; 8 bases match TRBD1. V lost 0 bases, J lost 7 bases, and 2 bases stayed unmatched. CDR1 is MGHRA and CDR2 is YSYEKL in the germline V gene. The CDR3 is 15 residues long.

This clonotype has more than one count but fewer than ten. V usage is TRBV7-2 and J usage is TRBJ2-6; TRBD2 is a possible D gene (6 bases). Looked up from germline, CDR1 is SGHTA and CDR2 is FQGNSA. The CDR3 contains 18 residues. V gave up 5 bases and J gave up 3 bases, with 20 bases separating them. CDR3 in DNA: TGTGCCAGCAGCCCACGGACCGGGAGTTTCGGTGGGGCCAACGTCCTGACTTTC. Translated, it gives CASSPRTGSFGGANVLTF.

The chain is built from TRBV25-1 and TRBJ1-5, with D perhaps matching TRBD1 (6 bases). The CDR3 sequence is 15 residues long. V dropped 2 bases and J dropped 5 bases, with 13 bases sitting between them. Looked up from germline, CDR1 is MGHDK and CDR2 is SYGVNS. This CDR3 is CASSEEEQGDQPQHF. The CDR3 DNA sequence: TGTGCCAGCAGTGAAGAGGAACAGGGAGATCAGCCCCAGCATTTT.

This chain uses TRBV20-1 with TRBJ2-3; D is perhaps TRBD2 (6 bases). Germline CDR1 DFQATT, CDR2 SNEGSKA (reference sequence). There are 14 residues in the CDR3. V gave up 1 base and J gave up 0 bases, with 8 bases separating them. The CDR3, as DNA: TGCAGTGCTAGAGCCGGGGGAAGCACAGATACGCAGTATTTT. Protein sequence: CSARAGGSTDTQYF.

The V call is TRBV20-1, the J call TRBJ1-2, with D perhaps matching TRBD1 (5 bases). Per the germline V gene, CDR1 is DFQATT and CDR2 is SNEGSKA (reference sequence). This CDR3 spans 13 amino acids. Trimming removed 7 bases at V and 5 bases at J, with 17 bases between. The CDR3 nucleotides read TGCAGTGACGGAGGGGCTTCGGAATATGGCTACACCTTC. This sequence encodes CSDGGASEYGYTF.